The T cell receptor beta chain under discussion was sequenced for a study of blood T cells in healthy people across ages. Study-level information: Template switching recovered approximately one barcoded beta molecule for every two T cells. Study-wide results and caveats: Both higher diversity and more naive CD4+ cells marked long-lived donors when set against aged donors.

In the case of this clonotype: Its antigen is unknown.

Germline V gene data show CDR1 as ENHRY and CDR2 as SYGVKD. This CDR3 has 16 amino acids. J was trimmed by 0 bases and V by 3 bases; bases with no gene match: 8. For the second PCR, which ran for 7 to 11 cycles, a sample-barcoded 5' primer and a J-beta primer mix were used. Each CDR3 protein gets one entry after TCRdb re-called the 5' RACE reads with MiXCR. The sample holds about 780,000 distinct CDR3 sequences, about 47% seen once. The source material was blood. The TCR comes from a man at least 80 years old in good health. The rearrangement links TRBV10-3 to TRBJ2-7; TRBD1 agrees at 7 bases. The CDR3 DNA reads as TGTGCCATCAGTGACTGGAAGGGGGCCAGCTCCTACGAGCAGTACTTC. It is translated as CAISDWKGASSYEQYF.